Sequencing of this T cell receptor beta chain was carried out in a study of blood T cell repertoires in COVID-19. CDR1 and CDR2 (germline): SGHRS, YFSETQ. The CDR3 runs to 14 residues. Trimming cost V 5 bases and J 4 bases, with 12 bases left between them. Original analysis: Reference gene primer amplification gave estimated nucleated cell counts. This table comes from immunoSEQ multiplex PCR, and its TCRdb copy is limited to in-frame clones, with some not included. V and J calls plus clone size are reproduced from that table; the DNA served to infer D and trimming. The sample shows around 270,000 clones, around 87% of them seen only once.

The specimen was peripheral blood. The rearrangement links TRBV5-1 to TRBJ2-2; TRBD1 might be the D (6 bases). This receptor was taken from a woman aged 50 to 60 with acute or convalescent COVID-19. CDR3 sequence: CASRQGSGTGELFF. The CDR3 region has the DNA TGCGCCAGCAGGCAGGGGTCCGGCACCGGGGAGCTGTTTTTT.